What follows describes a single T cell receptor (beta chain). Its matching antigen is unknown. This sample was taken from a study of cytomegalovirus exposure and HLA in healthy donors. Study results and caveats: A later look showed TCR association rates differing by HLA locus, highest for DRB1 and lowest for HLA-C. Reports indicate that TCR beta sequences accurately predicted the HLA-A and HLA-B alleles of most subjects. While the bulk of TCR sequences proved rare, some public TCRs turned up in many donors.

Vbeta (60) and Jbeta (13) primers were used in the PCR. Assay: immunoSEQ multiplex PCR; the TCRdb copy retains only in-frame clones and omits some. Here the sample spans 150,000 to 200,000 clones, 60% to 80% being singletons. Sequencing used PBMCs. This clonotype was sampled from a man aged 50-59 years in good health and CMV-seropositive.

DNA for the CDR3: TGTGCCAGCAGCCGTAGCGGGGGGGCCGCCCAGTTCTTC. The encoded protein is CASSRSGGAAQFF. The V and J genes are TRBV28 and TRBJ2-1; 11 bases match TRBD2. After removal of 6 bases from V and 13 bases from J, the junction contained 8 bases not matched to a gene. The CDR3 is 13 residues long. CDR1 is MDHEN, CDR2 SYDVKM, per germline.